A single sample is the source of the 17 T cell receptor beta chains below, sequenced in a study of blood T cell repertoires in COVID-19. The protocol was immunoSEQ multiplex PCR, while the TCRdb copy is restricted to in-frame clones and leaves out a portion. Of about 320,000 clones listed, 90% were seen once; the top ten hold about 2.4%. Sequenced sample: PBMCs or T cells enriched from blood (not recorded which). These TCRs come from a man aged 55 to 69 who had recovered from COVID-19.

This clone is a singleton in its sample. DNA of the CDR3: TGTGCCAGCAGCCGGAGACGGATGAACACTGAAGCTTTCTTT. Protein: CASSRRRMNTEAFF. The rearrangement uses TRBV6-5 and TRBJ1-1, with D unclear. The CDR3 spans 14 residues. In germline, CDR1 is MNHEY, CDR2 SVGAGI. V was trimmed by 6 bases and J by 0 bases, leaving 11 bases between them.

The CDR3 DNA is TGTGCCAGCAGCCAGCGAGGACAGGGAGTACTTAATGAAAAACTGTTTTTT. Its translation: CASSQRGQGVLNEKLFF. This rearrangement joins TRBV5-6 to TRBJ1-4; TRBD1 matches 8 bases. CDR1 and CDR2 (germline): SGHDT, YYEEEE. The CDR3 spans 17 residues. V lost 4 bases and J lost 4; bases outside the gene matches: 12.

The chain has TRBV9 and TRBJ1-6; 7 bases map to TRBD1. There are 15 residues in the CDR3. Germline-derived CDR1 and CDR2 are SGDLS and YYNGEE. The junction had 6 bases not matched to a gene; V was cut back by 1 base and J by 8 bases. The CDR3 bases are TGTGCCAGCAGCGTAAGCGCAACAGGGGATTCACCCCTCCACTTT. Protein sequence: CASSVSATGDSPLHF.

V is TRBV7-9 and J is TRBJ2-5; D gene unclear. The V gene's germline CDR1 is SEHNR and CDR2 FQNEAQ (reference sequence). This CDR3 is built from 12 residues. V lost 1 base and J 4 bases, leaving 4 bases between the germline ends. This CDR3 reads CASSLVVETQYF. CDR3 bases: TGTGCCAGCAGCTTAGTAGTAGAGACCCAGTACTTC.

The rearrangement joins TRBV5-1 to TRBJ2-1; weak D call: TRBD1 (6 bases). The germline CDR1 and CDR2 sequences are SGHRS and YFSETQ. Trimming took off 4 bases at V and 2 bases at J, with 19 bases between the two ends. The CDR3 runs to 17 residues. Written as DNA, the CDR3 is TGCGCCAGCAGCCTCAAGAGGACAGCCGAGGCCTACAATGAGCAGTTCTTC. This encodes CASSLKRTAEAYNEQFF.

The rearrangement joins TRBV28 to TRBJ1-6; D is perhaps TRBD1 (6 bases). Germline V gives CDR1 MDHEN, CDR2 SYDVKM. This CDR3 is built from 17 residues. Trimming cost V 3 bases and J 7 bases, with 19 bases left between them. The CDR3 here is CASSFVQGTVGNSPLHF. For the CDR3, the DNA is TGTGCCAGCAGTTTCGTCCAGGGGACGGTTGGGAATTCACCCCTCCACTTT.

The table lists this clone with many counts. The J gene is TRBJ2-2, the V gene TRBV9; 7 bases match TRBD2. Germline V gene lookup returns CDR1 SGDLS and CDR2 YYNGEE. Germline trimming cut 0 bases from V and 3 bases from J; bases unmatched to any gene: 8. This CDR3 contains 17 residues. CDR3 residues: CASSVGRGTIDTGELFF. CDR3 DNA: TGTGCCAGCAGCGTAGGGCGGGGGACCATCGACACCGGGGAGCTGTTTTTT.

The chain couples TRBV7-9 to TRBJ1-1; TRBD1 agrees at 7 bases. The CDR3 is 14 residues long. The germline CDR1 and CDR2 sequences are SEHNR and FQNEAQ (reference sequence). V dropped 5 bases and J dropped 5; count of bases not matched to a gene: 8. CDR3 DNA: TGTGCCAGCAGCAAACTACAGGGGTGGACTGAAGCTTTCTTT. Amino acids: CASSKLQGWTEAFF.

V and J are TRBV5-1 and TRBJ2-3; 9 bases agree with TRBD2. The CDR3 is 16 residues long. Germline-derived CDR1 and CDR2 are SGHRS and YFSETQ. With 3 bases clipped from V and 2 bases from J, the junction kept 7 bases outside the gene matches. The CDR3 spells CASSYNLAGNTDTQYF. CDR3 coding DNA: TGCGCCAGCAGCTACAACCTAGCGGGGAACACAGATACGCAGTATTTT.

The V gene is TRBV30, the J gene TRBJ1-5; tentative D call: TRBD1 (5 bases). The V end was cut by 3 bases, the J end by 9 bases, with 15 bases between. This CDR3 region has 13 residues. Germline V lookup: CDR1 GTSNPN, CDR2 SVGIG (reference sequence). CDR3 sequence: CAWSPGGGRPQHF. In nucleotides, the CDR3 is TGTGCCTGGAGCCCTGGGGGGGGTCGGCCCCAGCATTTT.

The chain combines TRBV2 with TRBJ1-3, with unresolved D. V was cut by 8 bases and J by 1 base, with 12 bases left in between. Germline CDR1 and CDR2: SNHLY and FYNNEI. The CDR3 sequence is 14 residues long. The CDR3 DNA reads as TGTGCCAGCGCTGAGGTTTTGTCTGGAAACACCATATATTTT. Encoded protein: CASAEVLSGNTIYF.

The chain combines TRBV19 with TRBJ1-6; D not certain. The CDR3 covers 15 residues. CDR1 is LNHDA, CDR2 SQIVND, per germline (reference sequence). V lost 5 bases and J lost 0, with 8 bases in between. Written as DNA, the CDR3 is TGTGCCAGTAGTCGCGGGAGCTCCTATAATTCACCCCTCCACTTT. Its protein product is CASSRGSSYNSPLHF.

The chain uses TRBV9 and TRBJ1-3; D unresolved. The CDR3 is 15 amino acids. Trimming cost V 4 bases and J 4 bases, with 15 bases left between them. CDR1 is SGDLS and CDR2 is YYNGEE in the germline V gene. CDR3 region: CASSLEGGSGNTIYF. The DNA of the CDR3 is TGTGCCAGCAGCTTAGAGGGAGGGTCAGGAAACACCATATATTTT.

V and J are TRBV9 and TRBJ2-5; tentatively, D is TRBD2 (5 bases). Germline CDR1 SGDLS, CDR2 YYNGEE. Trimming removed 6 bases at V and 3 bases at J, with 18 bases between. The CDR3 has 15 amino acids. The CDR3 is CASNAVGRTEETQYF. The CDR3 nucleotides read TGTGCCAGCAATGCAGTCGGACGGACTGAAGAGACCCAGTACTTC.

The genes are TRBV18 and TRBJ2-7; D is unresolved. CDR1 is KGHSH and CDR2 is LQKENI in the germline V gene. CDR3 size: 12 residues. Trimming took off 0 bases at V and 4 bases at J, with 4 bases between the two ends. The CDR3 DNA follows: TGTGCCAGCTCACCACCCACTTACGAGCAGTACTTC. This codes for CASSPPTYEQYF.

The V and J genes are TRBV11-2 and TRBJ1-1; 7 positions agree with TRBD1. V lost 1 base, J lost 4 bases, and 6 bases stayed unmatched. The CDR3 consists of 15 residues. Germline V gene data show CDR1 as SGHAT and CDR2 as FQNNGV. CDR3 nucleotides: TGTGCCAGCAGCTTAGGGGGACAGATTGGCACTGAAGCTTTCTTT. Amino acid sequence: CASSLGGQIGTEAFF. The variable domain in full, with the rest retrieved from reference TRBV11-2 and TRBJ1-1, is EAGVAQSPRYKIIEKRQSVAFWCNPISGHATLYWYQQILGQGPKLLIQFQNNGVVDDSQLPKDRFSAERLKGVDSTLKIQPAKLEDSAVYLCASSLGGQIGTEAFFGQGTRLTVV.

The chain is built from TRBV4-2 and TRBJ2-3; maybe TRBD2 (6 bases). The germline gives CDR1 LGHNA, CDR2 YNFKEQ. Trimming removed 1 base from V and 4 bases from J, with 9 bases in between. The CDR3 has 14 residues. This CDR3 reads CASSQGLGPDTQYF. The CDR3 nucleotides read TGTGCCAGCAGCCAAGGACTAGGGCCAGATACGCAGTATTTT.